This TCR beta chain appears in the sequencing data of a study of shared clonotypes between healthy human individuals. It was across several immunoSEQ plates that each subset's genomic DNA was evenly split. This table comes from immunoSEQ multiplex PCR, and its TCRdb copy is limited to in-frame clones, with some not included. The sample contains about 820,000 clones, around 92% of which appear only once. CD45RO-negative CD8 cells positively selected for CCR7 made up the naive population, which excluded terminally differentiated effector memory CD45RA+ cells. The CDR3 loop spans 14 amino acids. The ends were cut back, 1 base at V and 11 bases at J, with 16 bases in the middle. The germline V gene has CDR1 SGHTS and CDR2 YDEGEE.

J is TRBJ1-5 and V is TRBV5-8; no firm D call. The TCR originated in a man between 25 and 39 years old in good health. Sequencing was carried out using naive CD8+ T cells sorted from blood. CDR3 sequence: CASSLTQTTRSQHF. The CDR3 nucleotides read TGTGCCAGCAGCTTGACACAGACTACCCGTTCCCAGCATTTT.